These 14 T cell receptor beta chains were sequenced from one sample in a study of T cell responses to AZD1222 COVID-19 vaccine. Using immunoSEQ multiplex PCR, the repertoire was profiled, and TCRdb retains in-frame clones only, with some absent. In the table there are roughly 150,000 clones, under 95% of which are singletons. The input for sequencing was peripheral blood, taken 28 days after the second AZD1222 dose. The receptors stem from an adult who received the AZD1222 COVID-19 vaccine.

The chain joins TRBV5-1 to TRBJ2-7, with 10 bases identical to TRBD1. The CDR3 is made up of 15 amino acids. V was clipped by 4 bases and J by 4 bases; unmatched bases: 8. The germline gives CDR1 SGHRS, CDR2 YFSETQ. The CDR3 nucleotides are TGCGCCAGCAGCAGAGAGACAGGGGGCGGTTACGAGCAGTACTTC. Translating gives CASSRETGGGYEQYF.

The chain links TRBV6-6 to TRBJ2-7; D may be TRBD1 (7 bases). The germline V gene encodes CDR1 MNHNY and CDR2 SVGAGI (reference sequence). V lost 2 bases, J lost 5 bases, and 13 bases lay in between. The CDR3 consists of 14 residues. The CDR3 sequence is CASSYGGGGDEQYF. The CDR3 nucleotides are TGTGCCAGCAGTTACGGTGGAGGGGGCGACGAGCAGTACTTC.

The chain links TRBV2 to TRBJ1-2; 7 bases match TRBD1. The CDR3 covers 13 residues. CDR1 and CDR2 from the germline V gene are SNHLY and FYNNEI. The V gene end was trimmed by 6 bases and the J gene end by 4 bases; junction bases not matched to a gene: 5. The CDR3 sequence is CASSPQGSYGYTF. CDR3 sequence (DNA): TGTGCCAGCAGCCCACAGGGGAGCTATGGCTACACCTTC.

V is TRBV7-9 and J is TRBJ1-1, with 7 bases lining up with TRBD1. The V segment lost 5 bases and the J segment 0 bases; nucleotides outside the gene matches: 9. Germline V lookup: CDR1 SEHNR, CDR2 FQNEAQ (reference sequence). The CDR3 extends over 16 amino acids. The CDR3 DNA is TGTGCCAGCAGCCCACCGATCGGGACAGTGAACACTGAAGCTTTCTTT. It is translated as CASSPPIGTVNTEAFF.

The rearrangement links TRBV24-1 to TRBJ2-2; D unclear. Trimming removed 4 bases from V and 8 bases from J, with 4 bases in between. CDR1 and CDR2 from the germline V gene are KGHDR and SFDVKD. The CDR3 is made up of 11 amino acids. DNA of the CDR3: TGTGCCACCAGTGACGCGGGGGAGCTGTTTTTT. Its protein is CATSDAGELFF.

The V call is TRBV5-4, the J call TRBJ2-1; 12 nucleotides agree with TRBD2. This CDR3 has 19 amino acids. Germline V CDR1 and CDR2: SGHNT, YYREEE (reference sequence). V dropped 0 bases and J dropped 7; count of bases not matched to a gene: 14. The CDR3 DNA sequence: TGTGCCAGCAGCTTGGAGTGGAGTAGTCTAGCGGGGGGGCCGAATGAGCAGTTCTTC. This gives the protein CASSLEWSSLAGGPNEQFF.

J is TRBJ1-1 and V is TRBV12-5; D gene unclear. From germline, CDR1 is LGHNT and CDR2 FRNRAP. This CDR3 has 11 amino acids. V lost 5 bases to trimming and J lost 7 bases, with 8 bases between them. CDR3 sequence reads: CASGPLYEAFF. CDR3 sequence (DNA): TGTGCTAGTGGTCCGCTCTATGAAGCTTTCTTT.

This clone was recorded only once. This chain links TRBV6-1 with TRBJ1-2; no clear D gene. Germline V lookup: CDR1 MNHNS, CDR2 SASEGT. The V gene lost 0 bases and the J gene lost 13 bases, with 15 bases spanning the gap. The CDR3 is 13 residues long. CDR3: CASSEASIGPGTF. In DNA form, the CDR3 reads TGTGCCAGCAGTGAAGCCTCAATAGGTCCCGGCACCTTC.

The rearrangement uses TRBV7-9 and TRBJ2-7; D uncertain. Trimming removed 5 bases from V and 0 bases from J, with 17 bases in between. This CDR3 has 16 amino acids. CDR1 and CDR2 (germline): SEHNR, FQNEAQ (reference sequence). CDR3 in amino acids: CASSLPWRVSSYEQYF. CDR3 in DNA: TGTGCCAGCAGCCTCCCCTGGAGAGTGAGCTCCTACGAGCAGTACTTC. The whole variable domain, remainder taken from reference TRBV7-9 and TRBJ2-7, is DTGVSQNPRHKITKRGQNVTFRCDPISEHNRLYWYRQTLGQGPEFLTYFQNEAQLEKSRLLSDRFSAERPKGSFSTLEIQRTEQGDSAMYLCASSLPWRVSSYEQYFGPGTRLTVT.

This chain links TRBV5-1 with TRBJ1-6, with D possibly being TRBD1 (5 bases). V was pared by 6 bases and J by 4 bases, with 14 bases between. Per germline, CDR1 SGHRS and CDR2 YFSETQ. The CDR3 spans 15 residues. The chain's CDR3 is CASKDTDSYNSPLHF. In DNA form, the CDR3 reads TGCGCCAGCAAGGACACGGACTCTTATAATTCACCCCTCCACTTT.

This clone was picked up one time. The rearrangement joins TRBV2 to TRBJ2-1; D tentatively reads TRBD1 or TRBD2 (5 bases each). V was shortened by 8 bases and J by 3 bases, with 11 bases between the two germline ends. Per the germline V gene, CDR1 is SNHLY and CDR2 is FYNNEI. CDR3 length: 13 residues. This chain's CDR3 is CASGTQGYNEQFF. The CDR3 DNA follows: TGTGCCAGCGGGACCCAGGGCTACAATGAGCAGTTCTTC.

This clone was counted once. This chain connects TRBV5-5 to TRBJ1-2; TRBD1 might be the D (5 bases). CDR3 length equals 13 residues. Trimming left V 4 bases short and J 8 bases short, with 15 bases between. Germline lookup yields CDR1 SGHKS and CDR2 YYEKEE (reference sequence). In DNA, the CDR3 is TGTGCCAGCAGCCCCTTGTCGGGGGGGGGCTACACCTTC. It encodes CASSPLSGGGYTF.

The rearrangement uses TRBV5-1 and TRBJ1-1, with D uncertain. Trimming removed 2 bases from V and 1 base from J, with 6 bases in between. The germline CDR1 and CDR2 sequences are SGHRS and YFSETQ. CDR3 size: 13 residues. This CDR3 reads CASSFTPNTEAFF. CDR3 sequence (DNA): TGCGCCAGCAGCTTCACACCGAACACTGAAGCTTTCTTT.

This clone has just one count. V gene TRBV5-6 combines with J gene TRBJ2-7; either TRBD1 or TRBD2 may supply D (5 bases each). The CDR3 length is 15 residues. Germline lookup yields CDR1 SGHDT and CDR2 YYEEEE. V lost 1 base, J lost 2 bases, and 13 bases lay in between. The CDR3 DNA reads as TGTGCCAGCAGCTTGCCCGGGACCACTCCCTACGAGCAGTACTTC. This codes for CASSLPGTTPYEQYF.